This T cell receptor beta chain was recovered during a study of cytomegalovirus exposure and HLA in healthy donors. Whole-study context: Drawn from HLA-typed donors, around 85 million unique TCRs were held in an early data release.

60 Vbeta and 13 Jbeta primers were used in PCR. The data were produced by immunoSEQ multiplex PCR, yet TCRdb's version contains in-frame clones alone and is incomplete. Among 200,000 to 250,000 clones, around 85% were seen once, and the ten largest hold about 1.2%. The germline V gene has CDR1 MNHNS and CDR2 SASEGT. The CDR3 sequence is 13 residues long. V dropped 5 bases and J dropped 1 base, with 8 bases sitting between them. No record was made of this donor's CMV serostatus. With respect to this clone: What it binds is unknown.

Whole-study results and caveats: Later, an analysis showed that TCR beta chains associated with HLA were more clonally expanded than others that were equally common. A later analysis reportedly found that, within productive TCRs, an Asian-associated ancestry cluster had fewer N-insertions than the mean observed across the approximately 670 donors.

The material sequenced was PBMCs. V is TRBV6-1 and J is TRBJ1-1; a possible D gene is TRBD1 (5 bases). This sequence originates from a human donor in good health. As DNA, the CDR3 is TGTGCCAGCAGTACACAGGCGAACACTGAAGCTTTCTTT. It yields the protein CASSTQANTEAFF.